This section outlines one TCR beta chain sequence together with its context. Antigen: not known. The sample is drawn from a study of T-cell reconstitution after alpha-beta-depleted transplantation in children. Trimming removed 2 bases at V and 5 bases at J, with 15 bases between. Germline CDR1 reads DFQATT; CDR2 reads SNEGSKA (reference sequence). The CDR3 consists of 14 residues. Study results and limitations: It was reported that alpha-beta T cells came from several hundred expanded graft clones (about two months after transplant). Most T-cell counts and diversity one year after the transplant came from T cells that were newly produced. Elevated TCRbeta diversity at day 60 was traced, in some patients, to surviving recipient T cells and thymic progenitors.

Preparing the TCRbeta library involved the use of unique molecular identifiers. Using its own MiXCR run on the PCR reads, TCRdb lists one record per CDR3 protein. The sample has about 640,000 distinct CDR3 sequences, 10% to 15% seen once; the top ten hold around 2%. The chain recombines TRBV20-1 with TRBJ2-5; D uncertain. The origin of this receptor is a male patient between 10 and 17 years old who had a stem cell transplant for acute myeloid leukemia, so the T cells may come from the graft donor. The specimen was PBMCs, mostly from graft donor cells, collected 360 days after TCRalphabeta/CD19-depleted stem cell transplant. The CDR3 is CSARSGSAGETQYF. The CDR3 DNA reads TGCAGTGCTAGATCCGGATCCGCCGGGGAGACCCAGTACTTC.